These 13 T cell receptor beta chains came from one sample sequenced in a study of blood T cell repertoires in COVID-19. The data were produced by immunoSEQ multiplex PCR, yet TCRdb's version contains in-frame clones alone and is incomplete. The table shows fewer than 55,000 clones, with 88% occurring only once. The specimen was peripheral blood. These receptors were collected from a man in his fifties with active COVID-19.

This chain links TRBV11-2 with TRBJ2-3; no clear D gene. The CDR3 runs to 14 residues. Germline V gene data show CDR1 as SGHAT and CDR2 as FQNNGV. V was shortened by 4 bases and J by 1 base, with 9 bases between the two germline ends. CDR3 bases: TGTGCCAGCAGCTCCCTGGCCGGCACAGATACGCAGTATTTT. Its translation: CASSSLAGTDTQYF. The full variable domain, rest sourced from reference TRBV11-2 and TRBJ2-3, is EAGVAQSPRYKIIEKRQSVAFWCNPISGHATLYWYQQILGQGPKLLIQFQNNGVVDDSQLPKDRFSAERLKGVDSTLKIQPAKLEDSAVYLCASSSLAGTDTQYFGPGTRLTVL.

The chain employs TRBV30 and TRBJ1-1, with unresolved D. Germline V gene sequence: CDR1 GTSNPN, CDR2 SVGIG (reference sequence). The CDR3 loop spans 14 amino acids. Trimming left V 2 bases short and J 7 bases short, with 17 bases between. The CDR3 sequence is CAWSFGPLRGEAFF. CDR3 nucleotide sequence: TGTGCCTGGAGTTTTGGCCCCCTCCGGGGTGAAGCTTTCTTT.

The V gene is TRBV20-1, the J gene TRBJ1-1; D call uncertain. CDR1 and CDR2 (germline): DFQATT, SNEGSKA (reference sequence). This CDR3 comprises 12 residues. Trimming stripped 3 bases from V and 3 bases from J, with 8 bases between. CDR3 amino acids: CSASWGDTEAFF. DNA for the CDR3: TGCAGTGCTAGTTGGGGAGACACTGAAGCTTTCTTT.

This chain uses TRBV11-2 with TRBJ2-5; TRBD2 matches at 10 bases. The CDR3 sequence is 16 residues long. After removal of 1 base from V and 7 bases from J, the junction contained 9 bases not matched to a gene. Germline CDR1 and CDR2: SGHAT and FQNNGV. For the CDR3, the DNA is TGTGCCAGCAGCTTAGGCCAGCGGGGGGGTGCGGCGACCCAGTACTTC. This translates into CASSLGQRGGAATQYF.

This chain uses TRBV18 with TRBJ1-4; 7 positions agree with TRBD1. This CDR3 has 13 amino acids. J lost 8 bases, V lost 4 bases, and 4 bases had no gene match. The germline gives CDR1 KGHSH, CDR2 LQKENI. CDR3 bases: TGTGCCAGCTCACGGGACAGAGAGGAAAAACTGTTTTTT. Translating it yields CASSRDREEKLFF.

The chain combines TRBV7-8 with TRBJ1-6; D remains unclear. The CDR3 contains 15 residues. V dropped 7 bases and J dropped 7 bases, with 17 bases sitting between them. Germline CDR1 reads SGHVS; CDR2 reads FQNEAQ. The CDR3 loop reads CASTERRSQNSPLHF. As DNA, the CDR3 is TGTGCCAGCACCGAAAGGCGGTCCCAGAATTCACCCCTCCACTTT.

The rearrangement joins TRBV7-9 to TRBJ2-3; TRBD2 agrees at 10 bases. The ends lost 1 base at V and 8 bases at J; junction bases unmatched: 15. This CDR3 is built from 18 residues. From germline, CDR1 is SEHNR and CDR2 FQNEAQ (reference sequence). In nucleotides, the CDR3 is TGTGCCAGCAGCTTAGTCCGGACTAGCGGTTCTGGGGGGGCTACGCAGTATTTT. Translating it yields CASSLVRTSGSGGATQYF.

This clone occurred a few times. The genes are TRBV19 and TRBJ2-7; D gene uncertain. Per germline, CDR1 LNHDA and CDR2 SQIVND (reference sequence). The CDR3 is 15 amino acids. Trimming pared 4 bases from V and 3 bases from J, leaving 16 bases between. As DNA, the CDR3 is TGTGCCAGTAGTACCTCTAGTGGCCAAAGCTACGAGCAGTACGTC. Protein sequence: CASSTSSGQSYEQYV.

This clone was observed a single time. V gene TRBV18 combines with J gene TRBJ2-1, with 9 bases that match TRBD2. This CDR3 is built from 16 residues. J lost 7 bases, V lost 2 bases, and 9 bases had no gene match. Germline V lookup: CDR1 KGHSH, CDR2 LQKENI. In nucleotides, the CDR3 is TGTGCCAGCTCACCATCGCCTAGCGGGGTGGGGAATGAGCAGTTCTTC. Its translation: CASSPSPSGVGNEQFF.

The CDR3 reads CASRTGGISYGYTF. In DNA form, the CDR3 reads TGTGCCAGCAGGACAGGGGGGATTTCATATGGCTACACCTTC. The rearrangement joins TRBV14 to TRBJ1-2, with 9 bases matching TRBD1. The CDR3 loop spans 14 amino acids. In germline, CDR1 is SGHDN, CDR2 FVKESK. The V gene end was trimmed by 6 bases and the J gene end by 5 bases; junction bases not matched to a gene: 7.

This clone was picked up a small number of times. The chain carries TRBV29-1 and TRBJ2-7; unclear D gene. CDR3 length: 13 residues. V shed 4 bases and J shed 0 bases, with 10 bases lying between them. Germline loops: CDR1 SQVTM, CDR2 ANQGSEA. The CDR3 loop reads CSVGLRFSYEQYF. The CDR3 DNA reads as TGCAGCGTTGGTCTACGATTCTCCTACGAGCAGTACTTC.

This chain links TRBV12-3 or TRBV12-4 with TRBJ1-2; D gene uncertain. The V gene lost 5 bases and the J gene lost 6 bases, with 10 bases spanning the gap. This CDR3 spans 12 amino acids. CDR3 residues: CASSGGFHGYTF. CDR3 coding DNA: TGTGCCAGCAGTGGAGGGTTCCATGGCTACACCTTC.

This sequence joins TRBV28 and TRBJ1-2; D not resolved. CDR3 length equals 14 residues. Germline V gene data show CDR1 as MDHEN and CDR2 as SYDVKM. Trimming took 5 bases from V and 8 from J, leaving 18 bases between them. The CDR3 region is CASSPRTGIVGYTF. In DNA form, the CDR3 reads TGTGCCAGCAGTCCCAGGACTGGGATTGTAGGCTACACCTTC.